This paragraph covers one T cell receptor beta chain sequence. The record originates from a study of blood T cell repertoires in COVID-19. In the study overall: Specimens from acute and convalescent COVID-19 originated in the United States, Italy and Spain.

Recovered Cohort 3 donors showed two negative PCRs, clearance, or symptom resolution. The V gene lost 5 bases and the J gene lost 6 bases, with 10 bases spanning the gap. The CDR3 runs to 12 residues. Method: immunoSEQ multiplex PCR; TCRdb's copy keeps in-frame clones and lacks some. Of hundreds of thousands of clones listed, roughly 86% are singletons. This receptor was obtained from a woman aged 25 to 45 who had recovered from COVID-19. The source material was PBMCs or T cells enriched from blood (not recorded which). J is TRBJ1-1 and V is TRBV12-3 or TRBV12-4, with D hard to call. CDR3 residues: CASSPRRSEAFF. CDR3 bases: TGTGCCAGCAGTCCGCGCCGATCTGAAGCTTTCTTT.